This T cell receptor beta chain was recorded in a study of T cells after posttransplantation cyclophosphamide. Here immunoSEQ multiplex PCR was the method, and the copy in TCRdb shows in-frame clones only, minus some. This table holds roughly 42,000 clones with no singletons; the top ten claim 4% to 5%. This clone was counted many times. The antigen remains unidentified. This CDR3 spans 13 amino acids. With 3 bases removed from V and 6 bases from J, the gap between germline ends came to 10 bases. Germline CDR1 and CDR2: KGHSH and LQKENI. Findings and caveats of the study: Later post-transplant blood repertoires were often dominated by donor CD8+ memory clones.

Source material: PBMCs. The sequence was collected from a woman aged 50 to 60 in good health and a related stem cell transplant donor. V is TRBV18 and J is TRBJ2-3, with D tentatively TRBD1 (5 bases). The CDR3 here is CASSPNSGDTQYF. In nucleotides, the CDR3 is TGTGCCAGCTCACCTAACTCAGGGGATACGCAGTATTTT.